This T cell receptor beta chain was identified during a study of blood T cell repertoires in COVID-19. Background on the study: Samples came from the United States, Italy and Spain, spanning acute and convalescent COVID-19.

CDR3 length: 16 amino acids. Germline lookup yields CDR1 SGDLS and CDR2 YYNGEE. After removal of 0 bases from V and 3 bases from J, the junction contained 4 bases not matched to a gene. The authors' processing: Quantification of nucleated cells was approximated via reference gene primer amplification. Profiled with immunoSEQ multiplex PCR; TCRdb holds only in-frame clones, not every one. The V and J calls and the clone size are those of that table, but D and trimming were determined from the DNA. In the table there are 35,000 to 40,000 clones, roughly 90% of which are singletons. This receptor was identified in a man aged 60 to 75 with active COVID-19. The chain combines TRBV9 with TRBJ2-1; 9 bases fit TRBD2. The sample comprised peripheral blood. The CDR3 bases are TGTGCCAGCAGCGTAGAATCTAGCGGGATCTACAATGAGCAGTTCTTC. This encodes CASSVESSGIYNEQFF.